Below, 31 T cell receptor beta chains from the same sample are listed, as sequenced in a study. TCRdb processed the 5' RACE reads anew with MiXCR; each CDR3 protein has one entry. The sample records 10,000 to 15,000 distinct CDR3 sequences, around a quarter being singletons. The sequencing input was naive CD4+ T cells sorted from blood. The sample's subset: naive CD4+ T cells, CD4+CD45RA+CD25-. These receptor sequences come from a female donor with breast cancer.

In its sample, this clonotype was seen many times. This chain uses TRBV6-5 with TRBJ1-2, with 7 bases lining up with TRBD1. After removal of 6 bases from V and 10 bases from J, the junction contained 11 bases not matched to a gene. This CDR3 is built from 13 residues. The germline V gene has CDR1 MNHEY and CDR2 SVGAGI. For the CDR3, the DNA is TGTGCCAGCAGCAACCCACAGGGGTCCCCCTACACCTTC. This encodes CASSNPQGSPYTF.

Comment on this clonotype: The junction and the germline gene differ at one end; a read error may be behind it. The chain uses TRBV9 and TRBJ2-5; D is possibly TRBD2 (6 bases). In germline, CDR1 is SGDLS, CDR2 YYNGEE. CDR3 length: 17 amino acids. In DNA, the CDR3 is TGTGCCAGCAGCGGAGGTGGTGCGGGACGGCCGGTAGAGGCCCAGTACTTC. Its protein product is CASSGGGAGRPVEAQYF.

This clonotype was seen more than once but under ten times. The J gene is TRBJ1-5, the V gene TRBV20-1, with D possibly TRBD1 on 6 matching bases. This CDR3 contains 14 residues. V shed 4 bases and J shed 4 bases, with 14 bases lying between them. CDR1 and CDR2 (germline): DFQATT, SNEGSKA (reference sequence). CDR3 region: CSANGGLGNQPQHF. CDR3 in DNA: TGCAGTGCTAATGGGGGGCTAGGGAATCAGCCCCAGCATTTT.

This clonotype showed up many times. At one boundary the junction diverges from the germline segment, which might be a read error. The rearrangement joins TRBV7-7 to TRBJ1-4, with 8 positions matching TRBD1. Looked up from germline, CDR1 is SSHAT and CDR2 is FNYEAQ (reference sequence). This CDR3 region has 13 residues. The CDR3 coding sequence is TGTGCTAGCAGCTCCCGGACAGGGGAAAAACTGTTTTTT. Encoded protein: CASSSRTGEKLFF.

This clonotype was counted a few times. A much more abundant neighbour one base away suggests this may be a read error. The genes are TRBV29-1 and TRBJ1-1; D uncertain. The CDR3 length is 11 residues. CDR1 and CDR2 (germline): SQVTM, ANQGSEA. V was pared by 7 bases and J by 0 bases, with 6 bases between. CDR3 amino acids: CSATVNTEAFF. CDR3 coding DNA: TGCAGCGCCACCGTGAACACTGAAGCTTTCTTT.

This chain joins TRBV20-1 and TRBJ1-6; D is undetermined. Trimming took off 0 bases at V and 2 bases at J, with 11 bases between the two ends. The V gene's germline CDR1 is DFQATT and CDR2 SNEGSKA (reference sequence). The CDR3 totals 16 residues. The CDR3 loop reads CSAREGGCPYNSPLHF. The CDR3 DNA is TGCAGTGCTAGAGAAGGAGGGTGCCCCTATAATTCACCCCTCCACTTT.

About this clonotype: At one of its ends the junction is not consistent with the germline gene, which may arise from a read error. The rearrangement uses TRBV25-1 and TRBJ1-1, with D possibly being TRBD1 (6 bases). The CDR3 totals 16 residues. Per the germline V gene, CDR1 is MGHDK and CDR2 is SYGVNS. The CDR3 loop reads CASGEFGTRVGTEAFF. The CDR3 DNA reads as TGTGCCAGCGGTGAATTTGGGACAAGGGTCGGCACTGAAGCTTTCTTT. Full variable domain (missing parts from reference TRBV25-1 and TRBJ1-1): EADIYQTPRYLVIGTGKKITLECSQTMGHDKMYWYQQDPGMELHLIHYSYGVNSTEKGDLSSESTVSRIRTEHFPLTLESARPSHTSQYLCASGEFGTRVGTEAFFGQGTRLTVV.

Comments on this clonotype: This may arise from a read error, as a much more abundant clone is one base away. The rearrangement links TRBV7-8 to TRBJ1-5, with TRBD1 matching 9 bases. Per the germline V gene, CDR1 is SGHVS and CDR2 is FQNEAQ. V was clipped by 1 base and J by 3 bases; unmatched bases: 7. The CDR3 loop spans 17 amino acids. Here the CDR3 reads CASSLGAGTGNNQPQHF. The CDR3 DNA sequence: TGTGCCAGCAGCTTAGGGGCCGGGACAGGGAACAATCAGCCCCAGCATTTT.

Worth noting for this clonotype: A much bigger clone sits one base away, suggesting this may be a read error. The J gene is TRBJ2-6, the V gene TRBV6-5; 7 bases map to TRBD1. The CDR3 sequence is 18 residues long. Germline V gives CDR1 MNHEY, CDR2 SVGAGI. V lost 7 bases to trimming and J lost 0 bases; unmatched junction nucleotides: 12. CDR3 loop: CASTLTGNLGSGANVLTF. The CDR3 DNA sequence: TGTGCCAGCACTTTGACAGGGAACCTCGGCTCTGGGGCCAACGTCCTGACTTTC.

This clonotype is labeled medium-sized. This chain connects TRBV20-1 to TRBJ2-5, with TRBD2 matching over 8 bases. V shed 3 bases and J 6 bases; nucleotides not matched to a gene: 3. Looked up from germline, CDR1 is DFQATT and CDR2 is SNEGSKA (reference sequence). The CDR3 has 12 residues. CDR3 nucleotides: TGCAGTGCTAGCGGGACTAGGCAGACCCAGTACTTC. Translation: CSASGTRQTQYF.

As to this clonotype: This could be a read error, since a much larger clone is one nucleotide away. The rearrangement links TRBV7-9 to TRBJ2-1; no clear D gene. Germline CDR1 and CDR2: SEHNR and FQNEAQ (reference sequence). V lost 5 bases and J 8 bases, leaving 7 bases between the germline ends. The CDR3 runs to 11 residues. The CDR3 reads CASSVGDEQFF. CDR3 in DNA: TGTGCCAGCAGCGTAGGCGATGAGCAGTTCTTC.

On this clonotype: A read error may be the cause here, since a much bigger clone is one base away. The V and J genes are TRBV12-3 or TRBV12-4 and TRBJ1-1; weak D call: TRBD1 (5 bases). Trimming took 0 bases from V and 1 from J, leaving 9 bases between them. The CDR3 runs 15 residues. CDR3 residues: CASSLARTPNTEAFF. The CDR3 region has the DNA TGTGCCAGCAGTTTAGCGAGGACACCGAACACTGAAGCTTTCTTT.

Note on this clonotype: A read error is possible here, since a much larger clone lies one base away. V is TRBV9 and J is TRBJ2-5; the match to TRBD2 covers 12 bases. After removal of 0 bases from V and 5 bases from J, the junction contained 5 bases not matched to a gene. The CDR3 covers 16 residues. Germline V lookup: CDR1 SGDLS, CDR2 YYNGEE. The CDR3: CASSVGRLAGGETQYF. The DNA for the CDR3 is TGTGCCAGCAGCGTAGGAAGGCTAGCGGGAGGGGAGACCCAGTACTTC.

In this sample, this clonotype turned up a few times. The V call is TRBV29-1, the J call TRBJ1-1, with D possibly being TRBD1 (5 bases). V was cut by 8 bases and J by 0 bases, with 19 bases left in between. CDR3 length: 15 residues. In germline, CDR1 is SQVTM, CDR2 ANQGSEA. CDR3 DNA: TGCAGCCTGACTCGACAGAAGCCGATGAACACTGAAGCTTTCTTT. Its translation: CSLTRQKPMNTEAFF.

The chain carries TRBV7-9 and TRBJ2-5; D gene uncertain. The V gene's germline CDR1 is SEHNR and CDR2 FQNEAQ (reference sequence). This CDR3 region has 15 residues. Trimming took 5 bases from V and 1 from J, leaving 14 bases between them. CDR3 region: CASSTVRTSQETQYF. CDR3 nucleotide sequence: TGTGCCAGCAGCACCGTCCGGACGAGCCAAGAGACCCAGTACTTC.

Many counts were recorded for this clonotype. The genes are TRBV5-1 and TRBJ1-2, with D hard to call. CDR1 and CDR2 (germline): SGHRS, YFSETQ. This CDR3 has 15 amino acids. V lost 0 bases and J 10 bases, leaving 19 bases between the germline ends. CDR3 loop: CASSLEGRTVRDYTF. In DNA form, the CDR3 reads TGCGCCAGCAGCTTGGAGGGCAGGACCGTCAGAGACTACACCTTC.

This clonotype was observed many times. The chain combines TRBV4-2 with TRBJ2-2; TRBD2 agrees at 9 bases. Germline V gene data show CDR1 as LGHNA and CDR2 as YNFKEQ. The CDR3 length is 18 residues. J was trimmed by 4 bases and V by 0 bases; bases with no gene match: 9. CDR3 sequence reads: CASSQDRREGYGTGELFF. In DNA form, the CDR3 reads TGTGCCAGCAGCCAAGATCGGCGGGAGGGGTATGGCACCGGGGAGCTGTTTTTT.

There are many counts of this clonotype. The genes are TRBV10-3 and TRBJ1-3; no firm D call. The CDR3 sequence is 13 residues long. Germline CDR1 reads ENHRY; CDR2 reads SYGVKD. V was trimmed by 10 bases and J by 0 bases, leaving 10 bases between them. Here the CDR3 DNA reads TGTGCCAGCCGGGGTACCTCTGGAAACACCATATATTTT. Protein product: CASRGTSGNTIYF.

The sample holds many counts of this clonotype. J is TRBJ1-6 and V is TRBV6-1; D is ambiguous. The CDR3 sequence is 11 residues long. V was trimmed by 0 bases and J by 12 bases, leaving 3 bases between them. Germline lookup yields CDR1 MNHNS and CDR2 SASEGT. In DNA, the CDR3 is TGTGCCAGCAGTGAAGCGCAACCCCTCCACTTT. Translation gives CASSEAQPLHF.

The chain uses TRBV7-7 and TRBJ2-5; 8 bases agree with TRBD1. Germline-derived CDR1 and CDR2 are SSHAT and FNYEAQ (reference sequence). V was pared by 5 bases and J by 1 base, with 6 bases of the junction left unmatched. The CDR3 has 15 amino acids. The CDR3 spells CASSRQGALQETQYF. The CDR3 nucleotides read TGTGCCAGCAGCCGGCAGGGGGCCCTCCAAGAGACCCAGTACTTC.

As regards this clonotype: A much larger clone lies one base from this, so it may be a read error. The chain uses TRBV6-5 and TRBJ2-7; 7 nucleotides agree with TRBD1. The germline V gene has CDR1 MNHEY and CDR2 SVGAGI. The CDR3 is 15 residues long. The CDR3: CASSYLGTGVHELYF. CDR3 sequence (DNA): TGTGCCAGCAGTTACTTGGGCACAGGGGTCCACGAGCTGTACTTC.

This clonotype was seen a handful of times. One end of the junction varies from germline; a read error may be responsible. The chain recombines TRBV3-1 with TRBJ2-1, with 10 positions matching TRBD2. Germline V CDR1 and CDR2: LGHDT, YNNKEL (reference sequence). This CDR3 comprises 15 residues. The CDR3, as DNA: TGTGCCAGCAGCCGGGTAAGCGGGAGGGCCAACCCACTCGCTTTC. Its translation is CASSRVSGRANPLAF.

Within the sample, this clonotype is medium-sized. The CDR3 reads CASSHSGRLAGAGEQYF. CDR3 coding DNA: TGTGCCAGCAGCCACTCGGGTCGACTAGCGGGTGCGGGGGAGCAGTACTTC. The chain carries TRBV3-1 and TRBJ2-7, with TRBD2 matching over 10 bases. The CDR3 length is 17 residues. CDR1 LGHDT and CDR2 YNNKEL come from the germline V gene (reference sequence). V lost 3 bases, J lost 7 bases, and 15 bases stayed unmatched.

This clonotype has ten or more counts. The chain uses TRBV15 and TRBJ1-5, with 7 bases that match TRBD1. Per germline, CDR1 LNHNV and CDR2 YYDKDF (reference sequence). The CDR3 has 13 amino acids. Trimming cost V 9 bases and J 1 base; bases outside gene matches: 3. This chain's CDR3 is CATMDRSNQPQHF. CDR3 coding DNA: TGTGCCACGATGGACAGGAGCAATCAGCCCCAGCATTTT.

Turning to this clonotype: At one end, the junction sequence differs from germline, possibly due to a read error. The gene calls are TRBV18 and TRBJ2-7; the match to TRBD2 covers 10 bases. CDR1 is KGHSH and CDR2 is LQKENI in the germline V gene. This CDR3 contains 15 residues. The DNA for the CDR3 is TGTGCCGGCTCACCAAGCGGTCTAGCGGGAGAGGAGCAGTACTTC. Translating it yields CAGSPSGLAGEEQYF.

Ten or more counts support this clonotype. This chain links TRBV20-1 with TRBJ1-2, with TRBD1 as a possible D gene (6 bases). V lost 3 bases and J lost 6, with 14 bases in between. The CDR3 contains 13 residues. The germline V gene encodes CDR1 DFQATT and CDR2 SNEGSKA (reference sequence). CDR3 sequence reads: CSASKTGADGYTF. For the CDR3, the DNA is TGCAGTGCTAGTAAGACAGGTGCGGATGGCTACACCTTC.

The chain has TRBV30 and TRBJ2-1; D is possibly TRBD2 (6 bases). Deletions cut 2 bases from V and 4 bases from J, with 21 bases between. Germline V gives CDR1 GTSNPN, CDR2 SVGIG (reference sequence). This CDR3 has 17 amino acids. The CDR3 bases are TGTGCCTGGAGTCCGACTAGATCCCGAGGCCGATACAATGAGCAGTTCTTC. Translation: CAWSPTRSRGRYNEQFF.

There are many counts of this clonotype. The rearrangement uses TRBV5-1 and TRBJ2-1; 12 nucleotides line up with TRBD2. This CDR3 spans 20 amino acids. CDR1 and CDR2 from the germline V gene are SGHRS and YFSETQ. J gave up 4 bases and V 0 bases, and 14 bases lay outside the gene matches. The CDR3 protein is CASSLAPTSGSTIHYNEQFF. Written as DNA, the CDR3 is TGCGCCAGCAGCTTGGCCCCGACTAGCGGGAGTACCATCCATTACAATGAGCAGTTCTTC. Together with reference TRBV5-1 and TRBJ2-1, the CDR3 gives the full variable domain: KAGVTQTPRYLIKTRGQQVTLSCSPISGHRSVSWYQQTPGQGLQFLFEYFSETQRNKGNFPGRFSGRQFSNSRSEMNVSTLELGDSALYLCASSLAPTSGSTIHYNEQFFGPGTRLTVL.

This clonotype is medium-sized within its sample. V and J are TRBV28 and TRBJ2-1; D gene uncertain. Trimming left V 7 bases short and J 9 bases short, with 16 bases between. Germline-derived CDR1 and CDR2 are MDHEN and SYDVKM. The CDR3 consists of 13 residues. CDR3 sequence reads: CASTSYVAPEQFF. The CDR3 DNA reads TGTGCCAGCACCTCGTACGTGGCTCCTGAGCAGTTCTTC.

On this clonotype itself: A much larger clone lies a single base off, so this may be a read error. The chain has TRBV11-1 and TRBJ2-7, with TRBD2 matching 8 bases. Germline V CDR1 and CDR2: SGHAT, FQDESV (reference sequence). The length of the CDR3 is 14 residues. The CDR3 spells CANSFGLAGYEQYF. In nucleotides, the CDR3 is TGTGCCAACAGCTTCGGGCTAGCGGGTTACGAGCAGTACTTC.

The chain has TRBV25-1 and TRBJ1-5; a weak D match, TRBD1 (5 bases). V lost 1 base to trimming and J lost 0 bases, with 16 bases between them. Germline loops: CDR1 MGHDK, CDR2 SYGVNS. This CDR3 contains 18 residues. DNA of the CDR3: TGTGCCAGCAGTGAATCCGGGACGGAAGACTATAGCAATCAGCCCCAGCATTTT. Translation: CASSESGTEDYSNQPQHF.